The 15 T cell receptor beta chains reported below all come from one sample, sequenced in a study of early T cells in non-severe SARS-CoV-2 infection. TCRdb ran MiXCR on the 5' RACE reads and lists one entry per CDR3 protein. Among about 64,000 distinct CDR3 sequences listed, roughly 9% were seen once. The sample was whole blood, taken at baseline. The source is an adult who was a healthcare worker with PCR-confirmed SARS-CoV-2 infection or an uninfected control (not recorded which).

Many counts were recorded for this clonotype. The rearrangement uses TRBV7-9 and TRBJ1-3; TRBD1 might be the D (6 bases). Germline CDR1 and CDR2: SEHNR and FQNEAQ (reference sequence). This CDR3 is built from 13 residues. V was clipped by 11 bases and J by 2 bases, with 13 bases between them. Written as DNA, the CDR3 is TGTGCCCGCGGGGGGGCTGCTGGAAACACCATATATTTT. Translated: CARGGAAGNTIYF.

This rearrangement joins TRBV3-1 to TRBJ2-7; the D gene is possibly TRBD2 (5 bases). CDR3 length: 15 residues. The V end was cut by 1 base, the J end by 1 base, with 11 bases between. Germline loops: CDR1 LGHDT, CDR2 YNNKEL (reference sequence). DNA for the CDR3: TGTGCCAGCAGCCAAGTTGGCAGCGGATCCTACGAGCAGTACTTC. It specifies CASSQVGSGSYEQYF.

This clonotype was observed many times. The rearrangement uses TRBV18 and TRBJ1-1; D is uncertain. This CDR3 spans 16 amino acids. The V and J ends lost 0 bases and 0 bases respectively, with 11 bases between them. Germline V gene sequence: CDR1 KGHSH, CDR2 LQKENI. The CDR3 protein is CASSPPGSLMNTEAFF. CDR3 in DNA: TGTGCCAGCTCACCACCGGGCAGCCTCATGAACACTGAAGCTTTCTTT.

Ten or more counts support this clonotype. This chain joins TRBV5-4 and TRBJ2-1; no clear D gene. Per the germline V gene, CDR1 is SGHNT and CDR2 is YYREEE (reference sequence). CDR3 length: 14 residues. V dropped 4 bases and J dropped 2 bases, with 10 bases sitting between them. The CDR3 nucleotides read TGTGCCAGCAGCGCAGACCAAGCCTACAATGAGCAGTTCTTC. Residues: CASSADQAYNEQFF.

This clonotype showed up just a few times. The V call is TRBV19, the J call TRBJ2-1; 8 bases match TRBD2. Germline lookup yields CDR1 LNHDA and CDR2 SQIVND (reference sequence). The CDR3 consists of 15 residues. The J segment lost 7 bases and the V segment lost 5 bases, leaving 10 bases of the junction unmatched. The chain's CDR3 is CASSLLAVLENEQFF. The CDR3 region has the DNA TGTGCCAGTAGTTTACTAGCGGTACTTGAAAATGAGCAGTTCTTC.

The CDR3 protein is CAWSPGNSGANVLTF. The CDR3 DNA sequence: TGTGCCTGGAGTCCGGGAAACTCTGGGGCCAACGTCCTGACTTTC. The chain employs TRBV30 and TRBJ2-6; D might be TRBD2 (5 bases). From germline, CDR1 is GTSNPN and CDR2 SVGIG (reference sequence). This CDR3 contains 15 residues. V lost 2 bases, J lost 0 bases, and 8 bases lay in between.

This clonotype came up a few times. V usage is TRBV4-3 and J usage is TRBJ2-7, with 8 nucleotides matching TRBD2. The germline CDR1 and CDR2 sequences are LGHNA and YSLEER. The CDR3 spans 15 residues. Trimming cost V 4 bases and J 0 bases; bases outside gene matches: 5. The CDR3: CASSPGTRSSYEQYF. In DNA form, the CDR3 reads TGCGCCAGCAGCCCCGGGACTAGGAGCTCCTACGAGCAGTACTTC.

This clonotype was recorded many times. The V call is TRBV20-1, the J call TRBJ2-2; 7 bases are a match to TRBD1. V lost 5 bases, J lost 1 base, and 7 bases stayed unmatched. The germline V gene has CDR1 DFQATT and CDR2 SNEGSKA (reference sequence). The CDR3 has 15 amino acids. In DNA, the CDR3 is TGCAGTGCTTCAAAGGGGGCAGGGAACACCGGGGAGCTGTTTTTT. It codes for CSASKGAGNTGELFF.

At least ten counts were recorded for this clonotype. The J gene is TRBJ2-7, the V gene TRBV4-2; D is possibly TRBD1 or TRBD2 (5 bases each). Looked up from germline, CDR1 is LGHNA and CDR2 is YNFKEQ. Trimming pared 3 bases from V and 0 bases from J, leaving 12 bases between. This CDR3 has 15 amino acids. The CDR3 DNA is TGTGCCAGCAGCCAGGACGGGGCCTACTCCTACGAGCAGTACTTC. Residues: CASSQDGAYSYEQYF.

This clonotype was observed many times. The V gene is TRBV19, the J gene TRBJ2-2, with D uncertain. The V gene lost 7 bases and the J gene lost 6 bases, with 9 bases spanning the gap. Germline V CDR1 and CDR2: LNHDA, SQIVND (reference sequence). This CDR3 spans 12 amino acids. The CDR3, as DNA: TGTGCCAGTAACTTCCTAGCCGGGGAGCTGTTTTTT. This translates into CASNFLAGELFF.

The chain has TRBV9 and TRBJ1-1; the D is unclear. Trimming shortened V by 4 bases and J by 3 bases, and 10 bases separated the two germline ends. This CDR3 has 13 residues. CDR1 and CDR2 (germline): SGDLS, YYNGEE. The CDR3 sequence is CASSPLRDTEAFF. CDR3 in DNA: TGTGCCAGCAGCCCCCTAAGAGACACTGAAGCTTTCTTT.

This clonotype was seen ten or more times. The rearrangement links TRBV6-1 to TRBJ1-2; possibly TRBD1 for D (5 bases). The ends were cut back, 1 base at V and 4 bases at J, with 10 bases in the middle. Per the germline V gene, CDR1 is MNHNS and CDR2 is SASEGT. This CDR3 is 14 amino acids long. The CDR3 DNA reads as TGTGCCAGCAGTGAAGTTGGGGGAGCCTATGGCTACACCTTC. It is translated as CASSEVGGAYGYTF.

This clonotype was picked up many times. This chain uses TRBV5-8 with TRBJ2-1; TRBD2 matches at 12 bases. V lost 2 bases and J lost 1; bases outside the gene matches: 1. This CDR3 has 16 residues. Germline CDR1 reads SGHTS; CDR2 reads YDEGEE. CDR3 residues: CASSLGLAGSYNEQFF. CDR3 nucleotide sequence: TGTGCCAGCAGCTTAGGACTAGCGGGGTCCTACAATGAGCAGTTCTTC. The full variable domain, completed using reference TRBV5-8 and TRBJ2-1, is EAGVTQSPTHLIKTRGQQATLRCSPISGHTSVYWYQQALGLGLQFLLWYDEGEERNRGNFPPRFSGRQFPNYSSELNVNALELEDSALYLCASSLGLAGSYNEQFFGPGTRLTVL.

This clonotype was seen more than once but under ten times. The V gene is TRBV5-5, the J gene TRBJ1-4; D is unclear. Germline V gives CDR1 SGHKS, CDR2 YYEKEE (reference sequence). The germline V and J ends were trimmed by 1 base and 5 bases, with 12 bases remaining between them. The CDR3 totals 15 residues. In DNA form, the CDR3 reads TGTGCCAGCAGCTTGATGCCGCAAGGGAATGAAAAACTGTTTTTT. Its protein is CASSLMPQGNEKLFF.

This clonotype occurred many times. The chain couples TRBV20-1 to TRBJ2-7; D is possibly TRBD1 (6 bases). Germline V CDR1 and CDR2: DFQATT, SNEGSKA (reference sequence). Trimming removed 4 bases at V and 5 bases at J, with 24 bases between. CDR3 size: 16 residues. CDR3 DNA: TGCAGTGCTAAAGAGATGGGGAGTGGACAGCCCAACGAGCAGTACTTC. It translates to CSAKEMGSGQPNEQYF.